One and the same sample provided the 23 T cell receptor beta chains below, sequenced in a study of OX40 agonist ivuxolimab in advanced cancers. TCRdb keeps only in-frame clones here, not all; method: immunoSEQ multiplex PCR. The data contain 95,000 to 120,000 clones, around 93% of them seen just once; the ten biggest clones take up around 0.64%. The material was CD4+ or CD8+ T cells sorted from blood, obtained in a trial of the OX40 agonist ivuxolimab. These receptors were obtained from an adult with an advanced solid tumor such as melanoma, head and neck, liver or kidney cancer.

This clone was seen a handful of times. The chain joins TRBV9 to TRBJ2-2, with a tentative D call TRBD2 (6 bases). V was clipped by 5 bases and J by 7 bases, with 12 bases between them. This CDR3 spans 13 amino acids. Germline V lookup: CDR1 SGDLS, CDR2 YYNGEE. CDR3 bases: TGTGCCAGCAGGGAGGGTAGTCTCGGGGAGCTGTTTTTT. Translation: CASREGSLGELFF.

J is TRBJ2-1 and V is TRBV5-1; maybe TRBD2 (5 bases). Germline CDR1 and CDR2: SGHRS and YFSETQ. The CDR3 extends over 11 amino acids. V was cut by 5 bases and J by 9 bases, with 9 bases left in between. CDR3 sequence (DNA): TGCGCCAGCAGAGAGGGAAGTGAGCAGTTCTTC. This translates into CASREGSEQFF.

The CDR3 DNA reads TGTGCCTGGAGTGACCGGACAGGGAGTTTGGTAGATACGCAGTATTTT. It is translated as CAWSDRTGSLVDTQYF. The V call is TRBV30, the J call TRBJ2-3; 8 nucleotides align to TRBD1. This CDR3 has 16 amino acids. The germline V gene has CDR1 GTSNPN and CDR2 SVGIG (reference sequence). V was pared by 1 base and J by 5 bases, with 11 bases of the junction left unmatched.

As DNA, the CDR3 is TGTGCCAGCAGTTACATGCAGGGCAATGAGCAGTTCTTC. Amino acids: CASSYMQGNEQFF. The genes are TRBV6-6 and TRBJ2-1, with TRBD1 as a possible D gene (5 bases). The CDR3 consists of 13 residues. Germline CDR1 and CDR2: MNHNY and SVGAGI (reference sequence). Trimming shortened V by 2 bases and J by 6 bases, and 8 bases separated the two germline ends.

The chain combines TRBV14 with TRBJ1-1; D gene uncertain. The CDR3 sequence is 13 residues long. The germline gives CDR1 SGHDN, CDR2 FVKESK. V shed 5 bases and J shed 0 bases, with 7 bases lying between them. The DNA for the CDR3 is TGTGCCAGCAGCGGTAACTTGAACACTGAAGCTTTCTTT. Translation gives CASSGNLNTEAFF.

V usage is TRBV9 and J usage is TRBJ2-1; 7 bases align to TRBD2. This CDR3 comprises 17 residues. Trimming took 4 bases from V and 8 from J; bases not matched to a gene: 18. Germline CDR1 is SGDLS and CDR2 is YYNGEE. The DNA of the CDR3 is TGTGCCAGCAGCTTCTTACCGGGAGGTTTGACCGTCGATGAGCAGTTCTTC. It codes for CASSFLPGGLTVDEQFF.

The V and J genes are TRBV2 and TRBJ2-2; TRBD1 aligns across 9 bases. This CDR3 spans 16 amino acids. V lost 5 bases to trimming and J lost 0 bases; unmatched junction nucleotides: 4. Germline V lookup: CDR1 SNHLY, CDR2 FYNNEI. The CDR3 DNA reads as TGTGCCAGCAGTTTACAGGGGGCGCCGAACACCGGGGAGCTGTTTTTT. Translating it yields CASSLQGAPNTGELFF. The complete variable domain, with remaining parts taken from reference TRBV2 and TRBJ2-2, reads EPEVTQTPSHQVTQMGQEVILRCVPISNHLYFYWYRQILGQKVEFLVSFYNNEISEKSEIFDDQFSVERPDGSNFTLKIRSTKLEDSAMYFCASSLQGAPNTGELFFGEGSRLTVL.

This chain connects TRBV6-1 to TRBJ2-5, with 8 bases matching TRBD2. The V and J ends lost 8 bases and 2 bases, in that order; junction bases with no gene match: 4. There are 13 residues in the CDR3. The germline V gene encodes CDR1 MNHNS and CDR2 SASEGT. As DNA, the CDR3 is TGTGCCAGCCAGCGGGGGAGACAAGAGACCCAGTACTTC. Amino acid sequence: CASQRGRQETQYF.

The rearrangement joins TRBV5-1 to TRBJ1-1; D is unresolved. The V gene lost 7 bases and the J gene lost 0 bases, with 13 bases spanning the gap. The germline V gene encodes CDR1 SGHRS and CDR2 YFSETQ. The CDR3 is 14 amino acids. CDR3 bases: TGCGCCAGCGGAACCGGCAGCATGAACACTGAAGCTTTCTTT. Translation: CASGTGSMNTEAFF. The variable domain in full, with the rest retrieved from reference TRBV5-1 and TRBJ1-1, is KAGVTQTPRYLIKTRGQQVTLSCSPISGHRSVSWYQQTPGQGLQFLFEYFSETQRNKGNFPGRFSGRQFSNSRSEMNVSTLELGDSALYLCASGTGSMNTEAFFGQGTRLTVV.

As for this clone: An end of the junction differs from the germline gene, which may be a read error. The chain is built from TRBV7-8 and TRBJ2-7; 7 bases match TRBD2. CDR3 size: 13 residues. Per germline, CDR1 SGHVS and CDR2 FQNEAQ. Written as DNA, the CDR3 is TGTGCCAGCAGTTTAGCGGGCCCCTACGAGCAGTACTTC. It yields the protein CASSLAGPYEQYF. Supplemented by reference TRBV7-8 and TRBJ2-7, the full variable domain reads GAGVSQSPRYKVAKRGQDVALRCDPISGHVSLFWYQQALGQGPEFLTYFQNEAQLDKSGLPSDRFFAERPEGSVSTLKIQRTQQEDSAVYLCASSLAGPYEQYFGPGTRLTVT.

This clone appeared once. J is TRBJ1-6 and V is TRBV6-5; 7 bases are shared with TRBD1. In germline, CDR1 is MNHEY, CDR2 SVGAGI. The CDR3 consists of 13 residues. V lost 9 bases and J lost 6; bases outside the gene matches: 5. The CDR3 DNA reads TGTGCCAGTTCCCGGGACAGTAATTCACCCCTCCACTTT. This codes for CASSRDSNSPLHF.

The CDR3 sequence: CATRPPFFAFF. CDR3 DNA sequence: TGTGCCACCAGACCACCGTTTTTCGCTTTCTTT. The genes are TRBV10-3 and TRBJ1-1; no clear D gene. There are 11 residues in the CDR3. Germline V lookup: CDR1 ENHRY, CDR2 SYGVKD. V was pared by 10 bases and J by 11 bases, with 17 bases between.

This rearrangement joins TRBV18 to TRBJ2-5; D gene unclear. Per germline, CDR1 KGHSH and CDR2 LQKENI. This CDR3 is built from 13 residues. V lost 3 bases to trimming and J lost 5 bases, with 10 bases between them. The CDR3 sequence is CASSPPPSETQYF. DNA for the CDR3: TGTGCCAGCTCACCTCCACCCTCCGAGACCCAGTACTTC.

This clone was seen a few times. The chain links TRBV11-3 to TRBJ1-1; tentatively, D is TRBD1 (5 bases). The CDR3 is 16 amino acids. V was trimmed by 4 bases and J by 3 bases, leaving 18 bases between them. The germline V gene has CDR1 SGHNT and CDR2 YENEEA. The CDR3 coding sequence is TGTGCCAGCAGCTCCCGGGTAGGGTCAGGGTACACTGAAGCTTTCTTT. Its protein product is CASSSRVGSGYTEAFF.

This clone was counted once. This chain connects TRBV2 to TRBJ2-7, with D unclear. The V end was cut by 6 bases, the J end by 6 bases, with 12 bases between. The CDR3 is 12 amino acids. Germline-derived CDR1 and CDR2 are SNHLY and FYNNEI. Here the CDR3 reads CASRLLPAEQYF. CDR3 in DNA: TGTGCCAGCAGGCTCCTACCCGCCGAGCAGTACTTC. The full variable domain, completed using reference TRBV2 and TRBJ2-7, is EPEVTQTPSHQVTQMGQEVILRCVPISNHLYFYWYRQILGQKVEFLVSFYNNEISEKSEIFDDQFSVERPDGSNFTLKIRSTKLEDSAMYFCASRLLPAEQYFGPGTRLTVT.

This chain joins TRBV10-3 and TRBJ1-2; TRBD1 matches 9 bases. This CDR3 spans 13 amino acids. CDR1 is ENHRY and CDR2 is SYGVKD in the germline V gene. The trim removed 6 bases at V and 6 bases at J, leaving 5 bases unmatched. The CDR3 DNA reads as TGTGCCATCAGGGTACAGGGGGCGGATGGCTACACCTTC. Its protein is CAIRVQGADGYTF.

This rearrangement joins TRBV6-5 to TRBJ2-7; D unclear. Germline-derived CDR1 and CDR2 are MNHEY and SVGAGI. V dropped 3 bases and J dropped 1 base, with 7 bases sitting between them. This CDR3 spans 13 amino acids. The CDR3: CASSYGISYEQYF. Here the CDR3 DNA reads TGTGCCAGCAGTTATGGTATTTCCTACGAGCAGTACTTC.

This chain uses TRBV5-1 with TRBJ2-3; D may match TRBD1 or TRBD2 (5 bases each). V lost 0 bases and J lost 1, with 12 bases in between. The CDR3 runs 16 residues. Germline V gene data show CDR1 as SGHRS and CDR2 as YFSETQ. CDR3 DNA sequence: TGCGCCAGCAGCTTGGCCGTGGGGACGGGCACAGATACGCAGTATTTT. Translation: CASSLAVGTGTDTQYF.

The CDR3 coding sequence is TGTGCCAGTACCCAGCGGGCTAGCAATATGGGCGGGGAGCTGTTTTTT. As protein: CASTQRASNMGGELFF. This sequence joins TRBV19 and TRBJ2-2, with a weak D call TRBD2 (6 bases). This CDR3 comprises 16 residues. V was clipped by 7 bases and J by 7 bases, with 22 bases between them. Germline V lookup: CDR1 LNHDA, CDR2 SQIVND (reference sequence).

CDR3 loop: CASKGARHNTEAFF. The DNA of the CDR3 is TGTGCCAGCAAGGGGGCACGACATAACACTGAAGCTTTCTTT. The J gene is TRBJ1-1, the V gene TRBV27; TRBD1 agrees at 7 bases. Germline V gene sequence: CDR1 MNHEY, CDR2 SMNVEV (reference sequence). The CDR3 is made up of 14 amino acids. Losses at the gene ends were 7 bases for V and 2 bases for J; bases not matched to a gene: 7.

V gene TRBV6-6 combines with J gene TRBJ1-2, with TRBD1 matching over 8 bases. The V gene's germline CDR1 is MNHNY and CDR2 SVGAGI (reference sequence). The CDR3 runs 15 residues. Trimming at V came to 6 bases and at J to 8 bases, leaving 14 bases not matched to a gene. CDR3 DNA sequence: TGTGCCAGCAGCCCAGACCGTGACAGGGGAGGGGGCTACACCTTC. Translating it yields CASSPDRDRGGGYTF.

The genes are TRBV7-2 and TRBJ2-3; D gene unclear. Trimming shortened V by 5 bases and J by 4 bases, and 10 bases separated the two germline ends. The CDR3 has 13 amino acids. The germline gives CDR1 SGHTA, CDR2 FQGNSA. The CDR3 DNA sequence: TGTGCCAGCAGCCCCCAATTATCAGATACGCAGTATTTT. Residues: CASSPQLSDTQYF. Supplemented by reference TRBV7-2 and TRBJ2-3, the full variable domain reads GAGVSQSPSNKVTEKGKDVELRCDPISGHTALYWYRQSLGQGLEFLIYFQGNSAPDKSGLPSDRFSAERTGGSVSTLTIQRTQQEDSAVYLCASSPQLSDTQYFGPGTRLTVL.

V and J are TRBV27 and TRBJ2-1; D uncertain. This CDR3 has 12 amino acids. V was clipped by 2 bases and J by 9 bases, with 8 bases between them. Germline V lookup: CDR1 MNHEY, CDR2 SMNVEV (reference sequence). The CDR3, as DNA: TGTGCCAGCAGTTTAGGCCCGGGTGAGCAGTTCTTC. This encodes CASSLGPGEQFF.